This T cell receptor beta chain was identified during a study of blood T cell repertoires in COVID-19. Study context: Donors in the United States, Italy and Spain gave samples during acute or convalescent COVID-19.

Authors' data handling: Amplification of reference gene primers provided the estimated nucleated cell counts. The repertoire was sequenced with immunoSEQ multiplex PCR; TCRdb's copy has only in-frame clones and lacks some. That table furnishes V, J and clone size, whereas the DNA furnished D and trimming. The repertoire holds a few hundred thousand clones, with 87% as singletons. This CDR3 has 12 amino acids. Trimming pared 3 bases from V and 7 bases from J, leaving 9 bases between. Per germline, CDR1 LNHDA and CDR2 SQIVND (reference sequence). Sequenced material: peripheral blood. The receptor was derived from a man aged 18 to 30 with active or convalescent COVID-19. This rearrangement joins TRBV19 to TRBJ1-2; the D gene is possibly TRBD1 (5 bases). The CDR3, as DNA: TGTGCCAGTAGTATCCCGACAGCTGGCTACACCTTC. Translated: CASSIPTAGYTF.